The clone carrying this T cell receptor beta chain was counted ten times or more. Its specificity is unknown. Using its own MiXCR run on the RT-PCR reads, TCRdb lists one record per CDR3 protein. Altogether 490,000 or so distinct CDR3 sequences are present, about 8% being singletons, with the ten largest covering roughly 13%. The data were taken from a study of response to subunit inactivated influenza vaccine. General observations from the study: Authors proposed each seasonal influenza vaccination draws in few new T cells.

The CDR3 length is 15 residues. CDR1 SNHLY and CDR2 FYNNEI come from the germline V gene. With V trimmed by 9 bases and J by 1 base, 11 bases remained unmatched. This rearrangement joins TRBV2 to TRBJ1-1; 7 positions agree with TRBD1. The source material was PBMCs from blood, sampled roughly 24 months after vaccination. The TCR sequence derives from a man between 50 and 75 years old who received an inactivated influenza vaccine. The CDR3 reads CASSESGTENTEAFF. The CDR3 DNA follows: TGTGCCAGTAGCGAAAGCGGGACAGAGAACACTGAAGCTTTCTTT.